Shown below are 7 T cell receptor beta chains from a single sample sequenced in a study of regulatory T cells in long-lasting Graves disease. Arm-PCR of CDR3 regions and iRepertoire HTBI primers were the basis on which TCR beta libraries were built. MiXCR, run by TCRdb on the multiplex PCR reads, gives a single entry per CDR3 protein. Found here are about 440,000 distinct CDR3 sequences, 15% to 20% of them singletons; the top ten hold about 25%. Time point described: newly diagnosed GD, antithyroid drugs for less than 3 months. Generation of the TCR library employed RNA extracted from PBMCs. The same data also contributed to another study, on T cells in Graves' hyperthyroidism and ophthalmopathy.

Material: peripheral blood mononuclear cells (PBMCs), obtained at new diagnosis, from a patient treated with antithyroid drugs. These receptors all come from a young woman with Graves disease.

The chain couples TRBV30 to TRBJ2-7, with 8 bases that match TRBD1. The length of the CDR3 is 14 residues. Germline V gene data show CDR1 as GTSNPN and CDR2 as SVGIG (reference sequence). Trimming took 1 base from V and 2 from J; bases not matched to a gene: 4. The CDR3 coding sequence is TGTGCCTGGAGTGCCCAACAGGGGGCCTACGAGCAGTACTTC. Its protein is CAWSAQQGAYEQYF. The whole variable domain, remainder taken from reference TRBV30 and TRBJ2-7, is SQTIHQWPATLVQPVGSPLSLECTVEGTSNPNLYWYRQAAGRGLQLLFYSVGIGQISSEVPQNLSASRPQDRQFILSSKKLLLSDSGFYLCAWSAQQGAYEQYFGPGTRLTVT.

This clonotype came up many times. V is TRBV6-1 and J is TRBJ2-7; D is unresolved. This CDR3 has 13 amino acids. Trimming cost V 5 bases and J 4 bases, with 12 bases left between them. Germline V CDR1 and CDR2: MNHNS, SASEGT. The CDR3 sequence is CASSPSTRYEQYF. The CDR3 nucleotides read TGTGCCAGCAGTCCCTCTACCCGATACGAGCAGTACTTC.

This clonotype has just a few counts. The CDR3 sequence is CASSRTTGGPQPQHF. CDR3 DNA sequence: TGTGCCAGCAGCCGGACGACAGGGGGCCCTCAGCCCCAGCATTTT. This sequence joins TRBV12-3 or TRBV12-4 and TRBJ1-5; 10 bases align to TRBD1. V gave up 6 bases and J gave up 6 bases; unmatched junction bases: 8. The CDR3 is made up of 15 amino acids.

This clonotype was observed at least ten times. The V call is TRBV11-2, the J call TRBJ1-1, with no clear D. Germline V gene sequence: CDR1 SGHAT, CDR2 FQNNGV. V lost 4 bases, J lost 0 bases, and 15 bases lay in between. This CDR3 is built from 16 residues. The CDR3 loop is CASSSHPKELNTEAFF. In DNA form, the CDR3 reads TGTGCCAGCAGCTCCCATCCCAAGGAATTGAACACTGAAGCTTTCTTT.

The chain couples TRBV19 to TRBJ2-1; TRBD2 is a possible D gene (5 bases). From germline, CDR1 is LNHDA and CDR2 SQIVND (reference sequence). This CDR3 spans 15 amino acids. V lost 7 bases and J lost 0, with 13 bases in between. The CDR3 spells CASNMDFSSYNEQFF. The CDR3 DNA reads as TGTGCCAGTAACATGGACTTCAGCTCCTACAATGAGCAGTTCTTC. The whole variable domain, filled in from reference TRBV19 and TRBJ2-1, reads DGGITQSPKYLFRKEGQNVTLSCEQNLNHDAMYWYRQDPGQGLRLIYYSQIVNDFQKGDIAEGYSVSREKKESFPLTVTSAQKNPTAFYLCASNMDFSSYNEQFFGPGTRLTVL.

The sample holds many counts of this clonotype. The chain uses TRBV7-2 and TRBJ2-3; 12 nucleotides line up with TRBD2. Germline CDR1 SGHTA, CDR2 FQGNSA. CDR3 length: 17 residues. Trimming removed 4 bases from V and 3 bases from J; junction bases left unmatched: 8. In nucleotides, the CDR3 is TGTGCCAGCAGCTCGCCAGTACTAGCGGGAGGAACAGATACGCAGTATTTT. It specifies CASSSPVLAGGTDTQYF.

This clonotype was counted at least ten times. The rearrangement uses TRBV2 and TRBJ2-1, with 10 nucleotides matching TRBD2. The CDR3 is 14 residues long. V lost 6 bases, J lost 5 bases, and 4 bases stayed unmatched. CDR1 and CDR2 (germline): SNHLY, FYNNEI. The CDR3 DNA reads as TGTGCCAGCAGAACCGGGACTAGCGACAATGAGCAGTTCTTC. As protein: CASRTGTSDNEQFF. The full variable domain, completed using reference TRBV2 and TRBJ2-1, is EPEVTQTPSHQVTQMGQEVILRCVPISNHLYFYWYRQILGQKVEFLVSFYNNEISEKSEIFDDQFSVERPDGSNFTLKIRSTKLEDSAMYFCASRTGTSDNEQFFGPGTRLTVL.